This T cell receptor beta chain was sequenced for a study of T-cell reconstitution after alpha-beta-depleted transplantation in children. V was trimmed by 0 bases and J by 5 bases, leaving 13 bases between them. The germline V gene encodes CDR1 LGHNA and CDR2 YSLEER. The CDR3 has 15 amino acids. This clonotype has just a few counts. Preparation of the TCRbeta library was carried out with unique molecular identifiers. TCRdb analysed the PCR reads with MiXCR anew, one entry per CDR3 protein. The sample carries around 960,000 distinct CDR3 sequences, about 26% recorded once. Material: PBMCs, mostly from graft donor cells, obtained 360 days after TCRalphabeta/CD19-depleted stem cell transplant. This rearrangement joins TRBV4-3 to TRBJ1-2; possibly TRBD1 for D (5 bases). This receptor was identified in a boy under two years old who had a stem cell transplant for SCID, so the T cells may come from the graft donor. CDR3 sequence reads: CASSQDTRVWYGYTF. DNA of the CDR3: TGCGCCAGCAGCCAAGACACCAGGGTATGGTATGGCTACACCTTC.